The clone carrying this TCR beta chain was counted ten times or more. What it binds is unknown. The CDR3 sequence is 14 residues long. V lost 0 bases and J 8 bases, leaving 11 bases between the germline ends. Germline loops: CDR1 LNHNV, CDR2 YYDKDF (reference sequence). These data are taken from a study of CD8 T cells in ankylosing spondylitis. The study's findings and limits: Seven to nine highly homologous variants formed a TCR beta motif that appeared characteristic of ankylosing spondylitis blood.

As the method for making TCR beta libraries, quantitative 5'-RACE with molecular barcodes was used. TCRdb reprocessed the 5' RACE reads with MiXCR, giving one entry per CDR3 protein. The data contain 250,000 to 400,000 distinct CDR3 sequences, roughly 11% of them singletons. The sequence was obtained from a female donor with ankylosing spondylitis or in good health (not recorded which). Source material: blood, either unsorted or a sorted T cell fraction (not recorded which). This chain joins TRBV15 and TRBJ1-5; D not certain. The CDR3 here is CATSRDATPEPQHF. In nucleotides, the CDR3 is TGTGCCACCAGCAGAGATGCAACCCCAGAGCCCCAGCATTTT.